This T cell receptor (beta chain) was sequenced during a study of control samples from healthy donors and cancer patients. The CDR3 consists of 15 residues. Deletions cut 2 bases from V and 5 bases from J, with 13 bases between. Germline V CDR1 and CDR2: LNHDA, SQIVND (reference sequence). Assay: immunoSEQ multiplex PCR; the TCRdb copy retains only in-frame clones and omits some. The sample includes about 89,000 clones, more than 75% of them seen just once. The specimen was blood. The TCR comes from a woman in her thirties or forties in good health. V usage is TRBV19 and J usage is TRBJ1-5; D gene uncertain. The CDR3: CASSIRWGADQPQHF. The CDR3 nucleotides read TGTGCCAGTAGTATACGGTGGGGAGCGGATCAGCCCCAGCATTTT.